These 31 T cell receptor beta chains share one sample of origin, sequenced in a study of CD8 T cells in Susac syndrome (dated by TCRdb to the late 2010s). The library relied on the immunoSEQ multiplex PCR assay. RNA was extracted using the RNeasy kit, and about 0.5 to 1 microgram was reverse transcribed with random hexamers. Using fastp at Q25 and MiXCR, TCRdb reprocessed the public reads and kept productive beta chains. Under each unique CDR3 protein, matching rows form one entry showing the most common genes and DNA. Counted in this sample were some 150,000 distinct CDR3 sequences; approximately 94% of them appeared once. The ten biggest clones cover approximately 0.09% of the sample. Sequencing used CD4+ T cells from PBMCs. These receptors came from a human donor in good health.

The rearrangement links TRBV4-2 to TRBJ2-5; 11 bases line up with TRBD2. Germline V lookup: CDR1 LGHNA, CDR2 YNFKEQ. V shed 0 bases and J 7 bases; nucleotides not matched to a gene: 10. This CDR3 comprises 17 residues. The CDR3 DNA reads as TGTGCCAGCAGCCAAGAATCGGCGCTACTAGCGGGAGTGACCCAGTACTTC. Amino acid sequence: CASSQESALLAGVTQYF.

The chain combines TRBV7-2 with TRBJ2-5, with a weak D call TRBD1 (6 bases). The V end was cut by 3 bases, the J end by 7 bases, with 15 bases between. The CDR3 runs to 14 residues. Per the germline V gene, CDR1 is SGHTA and CDR2 is FQGNSA. CDR3: CASSFAQGSGTQYF. For the CDR3, the DNA is TGTGCCAGCAGCTTCGCACAGGGATCAGGGACCCAGTACTTC.

The sample holds one count of this clonotype. The V call is TRBV29-1, the J call TRBJ2-5; 9 bases map to TRBD1. Looked up from germline, CDR1 is SQVTM and CDR2 is ANQGSEA. The CDR3 covers 13 residues. V trimming: 3 bases; J trimming: 4 bases; junction bases outside the gene matches: 3. The CDR3 region has the DNA TGCAGCGTTGAGAGACAGGGGGTAGAGACCCAGTACTTC. Protein: CSVERQGVETQYF.

The J gene is TRBJ1-5, the V gene TRBV7-2; TRBD1 agrees at 8 bases. V lost 4 bases, J lost 4 bases, and 6 bases stayed unmatched. The CDR3 has 15 residues. Germline-derived CDR1 and CDR2 are SGHTA and FQGNSA. DNA for the CDR3: TGTGCCAGCAGCTCCGGGACAGGACTTAATCAGCCCCAGCATTTT. It encodes CASSSGTGLNQPQHF.

This chain links TRBV7-3 with TRBJ2-2; D is unresolved. Germline V gene lookup returns CDR1 SGHTA and CDR2 FQGTGA. The CDR3 runs to 13 residues. The V end was cut by 5 bases, the J end by 4 bases, with 8 bases between. The chain's CDR3 is CASSRTLTGELFF. The CDR3 DNA sequence: TGTGCCAGCAGCCGGACCCTCACCGGGGAGCTGTTTTTT.

The V call is TRBV9, the J call TRBJ1-2; D is uncertain. The CDR3 totals 13 residues. Germline CDR1 is SGDLS and CDR2 is YYNGEE. V was pared by 7 bases and J by 6 bases, with 16 bases between. CDR3 nucleotides: TGTGCCAGCGGAACAACATTTCCGGATGGCTACACCTTC. Translation gives CASGTTFPDGYTF. Full variable domain (outside the CDR3, taken from reference TRBV9 and TRBJ1-2): DSGVTQTPKHLITATGQRVTLRCSPRSGDLSVYWYQQSLDQGLQFLIQYYNGEERAKGNILERFSAQQFPDLHSELNLSSLELGDSALYFCASGTTFPDGYTFGSGTRLTVV.

V is TRBV7-6 and J is TRBJ2-5; no definite D call. The CDR3 runs to 15 residues. Germline CDR1 reads SGHVS; CDR2 reads FNYEAQ. Deletions cut 2 bases from V and 4 bases from J, with 14 bases between. The CDR3: CASSLQPGYGETQYF. CDR3 DNA: TGTGCCAGCAGCTTACAGCCAGGATATGGAGAGACCCAGTACTTC.

The chain links TRBV7-7 to TRBJ2-5; D unresolved. Germline V lookup: CDR1 SSHAT, CDR2 FNYEAQ (reference sequence). The CDR3 covers 13 residues. V shed 5 bases and J shed 1 base, with 8 bases lying between them. The CDR3 DNA follows: TGTGCCAGCAGCCGCTCCGGCCAAGAGACCCAGTACTTC. Translating gives CASSRSGQETQYF.

The chain has TRBV3-1 and TRBJ1-4, with 7 bases matching TRBD1. Germline-derived CDR1 and CDR2 are LGHDT and YNNKEL (reference sequence). The V gene end was trimmed by 3 bases and the J gene end by 3 bases; junction bases not matched to a gene: 1. This CDR3 comprises 14 residues. The chain's CDR3 is CASSHQGANEKLFF. The CDR3 coding sequence is TGTGCCAGCAGCCATCAGGGGGCTAATGAAAAACTGTTTTTT.

J is TRBJ2-5 and V is TRBV5-4, with D hard to call. The CDR3 covers 14 residues. Germline CDR1 SGHNT, CDR2 YYREEE (reference sequence). Trimming removed 0 bases at V and 1 base at J, with 7 bases between. CDR3 coding DNA: TGTGCCAGCAGCTTGGGGCAGACCCAAGAGACCCAGTACTTC. This translates into CASSLGQTQETQYF.

Only one count was recorded for this clonotype. V gene TRBV25-1 combines with J gene TRBJ2-3; maybe TRBD2 (6 bases). Germline CDR1 and CDR2: MGHDK and SYGVNS. CDR3 length: 18 residues. V was clipped by 4 bases and J by 0 bases, with 20 bases between them. The CDR3 DNA follows: TGTGCCAGCAGTGCCCGACGGGTTCGGGAGTCTAGCACAGATACGCAGTATTTT. As protein: CASSARRVRESSTDTQYF. The full variable domain, in which reference TRBV25-1 and TRBJ2-3 provide the parts outside the CDR3, is EADIYQTPRYLVIGTGKKITLECSQTMGHDKMYWYQQDPGMELHLIHYSYGVNSTEKGDLSSESTVSRIRTEHFPLTLESARPSHTSQYLCASSARRVRESSTDTQYFGPGTRLTVL.

The chain employs TRBV3-1 and TRBJ2-1; 15 bases line up with TRBD2. Germline loops: CDR1 LGHDT, CDR2 YNNKEL (reference sequence). The ends lost 3 bases at V and 9 bases at J; junction bases unmatched: 3. The CDR3 totals 15 residues. This CDR3 reads CASSHGTSGRSEQFF. CDR3 DNA sequence: TGTGCCAGCAGCCATGGGACTAGCGGGAGGAGTGAGCAGTTCTTC.

The gene calls are TRBV27 and TRBJ1-1; D call uncertain. With 8 bases removed from V and 3 bases from J, the gap between germline ends came to 13 bases. This CDR3 contains 13 residues. The germline gives CDR1 MNHEY, CDR2 SMNVEV (reference sequence). The CDR3, as DNA: TGTGCCAGCCATAGGGATAGGTACACTGAAGCTTTCTTT. This translates into CASHRDRYTEAFF.

J is TRBJ1-5 and V is TRBV10-2; D is unclear. The V and J ends lost 3 bases and 4 bases respectively, with 10 bases between them. This CDR3 spans 14 amino acids. Germline V gene data show CDR1 as WSHSY and CDR2 as SAAADI. The CDR3 nucleotides are TGCGCCAGCAGTGATAGGGCAGCTAATCAGCCCCAGCATTTT. This sequence encodes CASSDRAANQPQHF.

V and J are TRBV24-1 and TRBJ1-1; no reliable D call. CDR1 is KGHDR and CDR2 is SFDVKD in the germline V gene. The length of the CDR3 is 13 residues. V lost 7 bases and J lost 1, with 9 bases in between. The CDR3 reads CATRRSGNTEAFF. In DNA, the CDR3 is TGTGCCACCAGAAGGTCGGGGAACACTGAAGCTTTCTTT.

This clonotype is a singleton in its sample. J is TRBJ1-2 and V is TRBV24-1; D remains unclear. V was pared by 4 bases and J by 8 bases, with 10 bases between. Germline V gene data show CDR1 as KGHDR and CDR2 as SFDVKD. The CDR3 extends over 12 amino acids. CDR3 bases: TGTGCCACCAGTGACACGACGGGCGGCTACACCTTC. As protein: CATSDTTGGYTF.

This chain's CDR3 is CASSEYTYTGELFF. The CDR3 coding sequence is TGTGCCAGCAGTGAATACACATACACCGGGGAGCTGTTTTTT. This rearrangement joins TRBV6-1 to TRBJ2-2, with D unclear. CDR1 is MNHNS, CDR2 SASEGT, per germline. The CDR3 extends over 14 amino acids. The germline V and J ends were trimmed by 2 bases and 3 bases, with 7 bases remaining between them.

This chain links TRBV5-1 with TRBJ2-1, with TRBD2 matching over 8 bases. The CDR3 has 17 residues. V was clipped by 4 bases and J by 4 bases; unmatched bases: 13. CDR1 and CDR2 (germline): SGHRS, YFSETQ. DNA for the CDR3: TGCGCCAGCAGCCCCCTCTCTATTAGCGGGAAATACAATGAGCAGTTCTTC. This sequence encodes CASSPLSISGKYNEQFF.

The chain employs TRBV12-3 or TRBV12-4 and TRBJ2-3; perhaps TRBD1 as D (5 bases). The V and J ends lost 6 bases and 0 bases respectively, with 13 bases between them. CDR3 length equals 15 residues. CDR3 in amino acids: CASRSLGASTDTQYF. The DNA for the CDR3 is TGTGCCAGCAGATCCCTAGGGGCTAGCACAGATACGCAGTATTTT.

The chain employs TRBV5-6 and TRBJ1-5; maybe TRBD1 (5 bases). Trimming removed 2 bases from V and 2 bases from J, with 8 bases in between. The CDR3 is 14 residues long. Germline V gene lookup returns CDR1 SGHDT and CDR2 YYEEEE. The CDR3 DNA sequence: TGTGCCAGCAGCTTTAGGGGTGGCAATCAGCCCCAGCATTTT. Translation gives CASSFRGGNQPQHF.

The rearrangement joins TRBV2 to TRBJ2-3; TRBD1 matches 10 bases. From germline, CDR1 is SNHLY and CDR2 FYNNEI. The trim removed 6 bases at V and 3 bases at J, leaving 6 bases unmatched. CDR3 length equals 15 residues. The CDR3 loop is CASRGQGVGTDTQYF. CDR3 in DNA: TGTGCCAGCAGAGGACAGGGGGTGGGGACAGATACGCAGTATTTT.

The chain has TRBV29-1 and TRBJ1-2; D unclear. The CDR3 has 12 residues. Germline CDR1 and CDR2: SQVTM and ANQGSEA. The V and J ends lost 0 bases and 8 bases respectively, with 10 bases between them. CDR3 in DNA: TGCAGCGTTGAAGACCAATTCGGGGGCTACACCTTC. Its translation is CSVEDQFGGYTF.

V and J are TRBV11-2 and TRBJ1-1, with D unclear. V was shortened by 4 bases and J by 11 bases, with 14 bases between the two germline ends. This CDR3 contains 12 residues. Germline loops: CDR1 SGHAT, CDR2 FQNNGV. In DNA form, the CDR3 reads TGTGCCAGCAGCTCCAACGGTCAATTGGCTTTCTTT. It is translated as CASSSNGQLAFF.

This chain uses TRBV24-1 with TRBJ2-5; possibly TRBD1 for D (5 bases). The germline CDR1 and CDR2 sequences are KGHDR and SFDVKD. V lost 3 bases and J lost 5, with 9 bases in between. The CDR3 is made up of 13 amino acids. CDR3 in DNA: TGTGCCACCAGTGATGGGGCCAGCGAGACCCAGTACTTC. Protein: CATSDGASETQYF.

V gene TRBV12-3 or TRBV12-4 combines with J gene TRBJ1-5, with 7 positions matching TRBD1. V lost 6 bases to trimming and J lost 4 bases; unmatched junction nucleotides: 9. The CDR3 consists of 15 residues. The CDR3 DNA reads TGTGCCAGCAGCCCGACAGGGAATGGGAATCAGCCCCAGCATTTT. Amino acids: CASSPTGNGNQPQHF.

The chain joins TRBV7-9 to TRBJ2-7; D unresolved. Trimming took off 1 base at V and 3 bases at J, with 16 bases between the two ends. The CDR3 runs to 16 residues. CDR1 SEHNR and CDR2 FQNEAQ come from the germline V gene (reference sequence). CDR3 sequence: CASSLDPGRILYEQYF. The CDR3 nucleotides read TGTGCCAGCAGCTTAGACCCCGGACGGATCCTCTACGAGCAGTACTTC.

This clonotype came up once. J is TRBJ2-3 and V is TRBV30; D may be TRBD2 (5 bases). Trimming cost V 2 bases and J 6 bases, with 24 bases left between them. Germline V gene data show CDR1 as GTSNPN and CDR2 as SVGIG (reference sequence). This CDR3 spans 17 amino acids. The CDR3 reads CAWSQPKTSPLADTQYF. CDR3 nucleotide sequence: TGTGCCTGGAGTCAACCAAAAACTAGTCCGCTTGCGGATACGCAGTATTTT.

The chain joins TRBV20-1 to TRBJ2-3; perhaps TRBD2 as D (5 bases). V shed 2 bases and J shed 5 bases, with 11 bases lying between them. The CDR3 consists of 13 residues. Per the germline V gene, CDR1 is DFQATT and CDR2 is SNEGSKA (reference sequence). The CDR3 sequence is CSARIPSLDTQYF. The CDR3 DNA follows: TGCAGTGCTAGAATACCTAGCCTAGATACGCAGTATTTT.

This chain uses TRBV4-1 with TRBJ2-3, with D perhaps matching TRBD2 (7 bases). V lost 0 bases to trimming and J lost 9 bases, with 19 bases between them. This CDR3 has 16 residues. Germline-derived CDR1 and CDR2 are MGHRA and YSYEKL. The CDR3 sequence is CASSQDSGGGRMTQYF. CDR3 in DNA: TGCGCCAGCAGCCAAGATTCCGGCGGGGGCAGGATGACGCAGTATTTT.

This sequence joins TRBV19 and TRBJ2-2, with TRBD2 identical over 8 bases. Germline V CDR1 and CDR2: LNHDA, SQIVND (reference sequence). The V gene end was trimmed by 4 bases and the J gene end by 2 bases; junction bases not matched to a gene: 6. The CDR3 contains 16 residues. The CDR3 here is CASSKSGRGNTGELFF. In nucleotides, the CDR3 is TGTGCCAGTAGTAAAAGCGGGAGAGGTAACACCGGGGAGCTGTTTTTT.

V gene TRBV2 combines with J gene TRBJ1-1, with 7 bases fitting TRBD1. This CDR3 is 14 amino acids long. The germline CDR1 and CDR2 sequences are SNHLY and FYNNEI. Trimming removed 5 bases from V and 5 bases from J; junction bases left unmatched: 8. The DNA for the CDR3 is TGTGCCAGCAGTCGCGACAGGGCGAGGACTGAAGCTTTCTTT. Amino acids: CASSRDRARTEAFF.